Listed below are T cell receptor beta chains from one sample, sequenced in a study. MiXCR, run by TCRdb on the RT-PCR reads, gives a single entry per CDR3 protein. Among fewer than 800,000 distinct CDR3 sequences listed, approximately 15% were seen once. Sequencing was carried out using memory CD4+ T cells from blood. These receptors originate from a female donor in good health, serving as a healthy control. CDR3s include the opening cysteine and the closing phenylalanine or tryptophan. Fields, in order: D gene, clone size, V gene, J gene, CDR3 length, CDR3 protein, CDR3 DNA. The D gene is left open where the match is weak. Clone size is shown for a subset of rows, as once, few, many or a class of expanded clone.

.,.,TRBV20-1,TRBJ1-2,12,CSARAGSYGYTF,TGCAGTGCTCGTGCAGGGTCCTATGGCTACACCTTC
TRBD2,few,TRBV20-1,TRBJ2-3,14,CSGLAGGRTDTQYF,TGCAGCGGACTAGCGGGAGGGCGCACAGATACGCAGTATTTT
TRBD2,.,TRBV5-1,TRBJ2-3,15,CASSRGGGDTDTQYF,TGCGCCAGCAGCCGCGGGGGTGGCGACACAGATACGCAGTATTTT
TRBD1,few,TRBV12-3/TRBV12-4,TRBJ1-4,14,CASTSTGDNEKLFF,TGTGCCAGCACCTCGACAGGGGATAATGAAAAACTGTTTTTT
.,many,TRBV20-1,TRBJ1-1,14,CSAISGGGNTEAFF,TGCAGTGCTATATCCGGGGGAGGAAACACTGAAGCTTTCTTT
.,many,TRBV20-1,TRBJ2-2,13,CSASGSGTGELFF,TGCAGTGCTAGCGGGAGTGGCACCGGGGAGCTGTTTTTT
.,.,TRBV12-3/TRBV12-4,TRBJ1-6,13,CASSFGEDSPLHF,TGTGCCAGCAGTTTTGGGGAAGACTCACCCCTCCACTTT
.,many,TRBV15,TRBJ2-5,12,CATSIGQETQYF,TGTGCCACCAGCATAGGACAAGAGACCCAGTACTTC
.,.,TRBV12-3/TRBV12-4,TRBJ2-7,13,CASSIQRIYEQYF,TGTGCCAGCAGTATCCAGCGGATCTACGAGCAGTACTTC
TRBD2,.,TRBV20-1,TRBJ2-3,19,CSARTSGRAVRAYTDTQYF,TGCAGTGCCAGGACTAGCGGGAGGGCCGTCAGAGCTTACACAGATACGCAGTATTTT
.,few,TRBV7-2,TRBJ2-1,15,CASSLAANSYNEQFF,TGTGCCAGCAGTTTAGCGGCGAACTCCTACAATGAGCAGTTCTTC
.,many,TRBV20-1,TRBJ1-6,16,CSAPGGTNSYNSPLHF,TGCAGTGCTCCGGGGGGGACAAATTCCTATAATTCACCCCTCCACTTT
TRBD2,.,TRBV3-1,TRBJ2-1,16,CASSQTAGGSYNEQFF,TGTGCCAGCAGCCAAACCGCGGGGGGGTCCTACAATGAGCAGTTCTTC
.,many,TRBV30,TRBJ2-5,13,CAWTKQGIETQYF,TGTGCCTGGACTAAACAGGGTATCGAGACCCAGTACTTC
.,many,TRBV7-2,TRBJ2-3,12,CASSLTADTQYF,TGCGCCAGCAGCTTGACTGCAGATACGCAGTATTTT
.,few,TRBV4-3,TRBJ2-5,15,CASSQEGRTQETQYF,TGCGCCAGCAGCCAAGAGGGGCGGACTCAAGAGACCCAGTACTTC
TRBD2,.,TRBV27,TRBJ2-7,13,CASAGLAQGEQYF,TGTGCCAGCGCGGGACTAGCTCAGGGGGAGCAGTACTTC
.,many,TRBV5-1,TRBJ2-5,14,CASSSTAGRETQYF,TGCGCCAGCAGCTCCACAGCTGGGAGGGAGACCCAGTACTTC
TRBD2,many,TRBV6-2/TRBV6-3,TRBJ2-7,15,CASSSGTSVNYEQYF,TGTGCCAGCAGCAGCGGGACTAGCGTAAACTACGAGCAGTACTTC
TRBD1,.,TRBV20-1,TRBJ1-2,15,CSAPSFPGTGGGYTF,TGCAGTGCTCCGAGCTTCCCCGGGACAGGGGGCGGCTACACCTTC
.,few,TRBV30,TRBJ1-2,14,CAWSVGQRTYGYTF,TGTGCCTGGAGTGTGGGCCAGCGGACATATGGCTACACCTTC
.,.,TRBV20-1,TRBJ1-2,11,CSARHPGGYTF,TGCAGTGCCCGACATCCTGGTGGCTACACCTTC
.,many,TRBV20-1,TRBJ2-5,13,CSARDIQSETQYF,TGCAGTGCTAGAGATATCCAGTCGGAGACCCAGTACTTC
.,.,TRBV4-1,TRBJ1-5,15,CASSQRTDSNQPQHF,TGCGCCAGCAGCCAGAGGACAGATAGCAATCAGCCCCAGCATTTT
TRBD2,many,TRBV5-1,TRBJ2-7,16,CASSLEGASGAYEQYF,TGCGCCAGCAGCTTGGAAGGGGCTAGCGGGGCTTACGAGCAGTACTTC
.,.,TRBV19,TRBJ1-2,15,CASSIGTVANYGYTF,TGTGCCAGTAGTATCGGTACAGTAGCTAACTATGGCTACACCTTC
.,few,TRBV5-6,TRBJ2-1,14,CASSQQGSHNEQFF,TGTGCCAGCAGCCAACAAGGGTCCCACAATGAGCAGTTCTTC
TRBD2,.,TRBV5-1,TRBJ2-1,15,CASSFSGSPVSEQFF,TGCGCCAGCAGTTTTAGCGGGAGCCCCGTCTCTGAGCAGTTCTTC
TRBD1,many,TRBV29-1,TRBJ2-1,13,CSVETRTGFEQFF,TGCAGCGTGGAAACTAGGACAGGGTTTGAGCAGTTCTTC
TRBD2,many,TRBV20-1,TRBJ2-3,15,CSAPLAGGSTDTQYF,TGCAGTGCCCCTCTGGCGGGAGGGAGCACAGATACGCAGTATTTT
.,few,TRBV5-6,TRBJ1-5,14,CASTDAQGRQPQHF,TGTGCCAGCACCGACGCACAGGGTCGTCAGCCCCAGCATTTT
.,.,TRBV29-1,TRBJ1-4,13,CSVFPAGNEKLFF,TGCAGCGTTTTCCCCGCTGGTAATGAAAAACTGTTTTTT
TRBD1,few,TRBV25-1,TRBJ2-6,17,CASSGTGRSAGANVLTF,TGTGCCAGCAGTGGGACAGGGAGAAGTGCTGGGGCCAACGTCCTGACTTTC
.,.,TRBV12-3/TRBV12-4,TRBJ1-5,14,CASSSLESFQPQHF,TGTGCCAGCAGTTCCCTCGAAAGTTTTCAGCCCCAGCATTTT
TRBD1,few,TRBV27,TRBJ1-1,15,CASSKTGGMRTEAFF,TGTGCCAGCAGTAAGACAGGGGGCATGAGGACTGAAGCTTTCTTT
.,few,TRBV6-5,TRBJ1-1,15,CASSYSYGSEEGAFF,TGTGCCAGCAGTTACTCCTACGGGAGCGAGGAGGGAGCTTTCTTT
.,few,TRBV27,TRBJ1-2,16,CASSLSGGGRDYGYTF,TGTGCCAGCAGTTTATCAGGTGGGGGGCGCGACTATGGCTACACCTTC
TRBD1,few,TRBV6-2/TRBV6-3,TRBJ1-1,15,CASRSTGAGGLEAFF,TGTGCCAGCAGATCCACAGGGGCCGGAGGCCTTGAAGCTTTCTTT
.,.,TRBV12-3/TRBV12-4,TRBJ2-2,15,CASRSRQGRSGELFF,TGTGCCAGCAGGAGCAGGCAGGGAAGATCCGGGGAGCTGTTTTTT
TRBD1,few,TRBV20-1,TRBJ1-5,14,CSAKDRVGNQPQHF,TGCAGTGCTAAAGACAGGGTGGGCAATCAGCCCCAGCATTTT
TRBD1,.,TRBV2,TRBJ1-2,12,CAGDREGYGYTF,TGTGCCGGGGACAGGGAAGGGTATGGCTACACCTTC
TRBD1,few,TRBV27,TRBJ2-7,16,CASRTSGTGGSYEQYF,TGTGCCAGCAGGACCAGCGGGACAGGGGGCTCCTACGAGCAGTACTTC
.,.,TRBV27,TRBJ1-1,16,CASSQNKGGMNTEAFF,TGTGCCAGCAGCCAAAACAAAGGGGGAATGAACACTGAAGCTTTCTTT
.,.,TRBV11-2,TRBJ2-5,16,CASRKPGRGDRETQYF,TGTGCCAGCAGGAAACCGGGCAGGGGAGATAGGGAGACCCAGTACTTC
TRBD2,many,TRBV20-1,TRBJ2-7,16,CSARDRIASGTYEQYF,TGCAGTGCTAGAGATCGCATTGCTAGCGGTACCTACGAGCAGTACTTC
TRBD2,few,TRBV25-1,TRBJ2-1,14,CASARSGGKNEQFF,TGTGCCAGCGCCCGCAGCGGGGGGAAAAATGAGCAGTTCTTC
TRBD1,.,TRBV5-1,TRBJ2-1,14,CASSLGTGHNEQFF,TGCGCCAGCAGCTTAGGGACAGGGCACAATGAGCAGTTCTTC
.,.,TRBV27,TRBJ1-3,13,CATSRTPGNTIYF,TGTGCCACCTCGCGGACACCTGGAAACACCATATATTTT
.,.,TRBV4-3,TRBJ1-3,18,CASSQGPLSGYSGNTIYF,TGCGCCAGCAGCCAAGGTCCGTTATCAGGCTACTCTGGAAACACCATATATTTT
TRBD2,.,TRBV10-3,TRBJ2-3,16,CAIRAGTSGVTDTQYF,TGTGCCATCAGAGCCGGGACTAGCGGGGTTACAGATACGCAGTATTTT
.,few,TRBV5-1,TRBJ1-5,15,CASSLTGNSNQPQHF,TGCGCCAGCAGCTTGACCGGTAATAGCAATCAGCCCCAGCATTTT
.,many,TRBV7-2,TRBJ1-1,13,CASSLSGVPEAFF,TGTGCCAGCAGCTTAAGCGGGGTACCTGAAGCTTTCTTT
.,.,TRBV28,TRBJ1-4,14,CASSTEATNEKLFF,TGTGCCAGCAGCACGGAAGCAACTAATGAAAAACTGTTTTTT
.,.,TRBV7-3,TRBJ2-1,17,CASSLTRSGGGGNEQFF,TGTGCCAGCAGCTTAACCCGCTCCGGGGGCGGCGGGAATGAGCAGTTCTTC
.,.,TRBV7-9,TRBJ1-1,14,CASSSYGLNTEAFF,TGTGCCAGCAGCTCATATGGACTGAACACTGAAGCTTTCTTT
.,many,TRBV20-1,TRBJ2-4,18,CSARVEQGGRLVKNIQYF,TGCAGTGCTAGAGTTGAACAGGGCGGAAGACTTGTCAAAAACATTCAGTACTTC
.,many,TRBV20-1,TRBJ2-3,13,CSAHEGSTDTQYF,TGCAGTGCCCACGAGGGGAGCACAGATACGCAGTATTTT
TRBD1,.,TRBV5-1,TRBJ1-1,14,CASSLLDRAAEAFF,TGCGCCAGCAGCTTACTGGACAGGGCTGCCGAAGCTTTCTTT
.,many,TRBV20-1,TRBJ2-1,14,CSASGPAPYNEQFF,TGCAGTGCTAGCGGGCCCGCCCCCTACAATGAGCAGTTCTTC